The 25 T cell receptor beta chains presented below share a single source sample, sequenced in a study of shared clonotypes between healthy human individuals. Produced via immunoSEQ multiplex PCR; TCRdb's table is partial and in-frame only. The sample shows roughly 700,000 clones, around 90% of them seen only once. The material sequenced was memory CD8+ T cells from PBMCs. Noted subset: CD45RO+ cells pooled with CCR7-negative TemRA cells. The receptors were sampled from a man aged 18 to 30 in good health. Some clones in this sample may be carry-over from other donors' samples.

V usage is TRBV19 and J usage is TRBJ1-1; D possibly corresponds to TRBD1 (5 bases). The CDR3 length is 13 residues. V lost 5 bases to trimming and J lost 5 bases, with 12 bases between them. CDR1 LNHDA and CDR2 SQIVND come from the germline V gene (reference sequence). CDR3 sequence reads: CASSWDEETEAFF. The CDR3 nucleotides read TGTGCCAGTAGTTGGGACGAGGAGACTGAAGCTTTCTTT.

This clone was recorded at least ten times. V and J are TRBV5-4 and TRBJ2-1; TRBD2 agrees at 9 bases. Germline V gene lookup returns CDR1 SGHNT and CDR2 YYREEE (reference sequence). J gave up 7 bases and V 8 bases, and 16 bases lay outside the gene matches. The CDR3 contains 16 residues. The CDR3 sequence: CASHGLAKERGNEQFF. The CDR3 DNA sequence: TGTGCCAGTCACGGACTAGCGAAGGAAAGAGGGAATGAGCAGTTCTTC.

This chain connects TRBV11-2 to TRBJ2-1; TRBD2 is a possible D gene (6 bases). The CDR3 length is 16 residues. The germline V gene has CDR1 SGHAT and CDR2 FQNNGV. V was trimmed by 5 bases and J by 0 bases, leaving 14 bases between them. The CDR3, as DNA: TGTGCCAGCAGCCAGGGACTGGAAACCTCCTACAATGAGCAGTTCTTC. The encoded protein is CASSQGLETSYNEQFF.

The chain uses TRBV6-1 and TRBJ2-1, with 7 bases matching TRBD1. Losses at the gene ends were 2 bases for V and 3 bases for J; bases not matched to a gene: 13. The CDR3 covers 18 residues. Germline V gene lookup returns CDR1 MNHNS and CDR2 SASEGT. The DNA of the CDR3 is TGTGCCAGCAGTGAAAAACAGGGGCTCGGGGCCAGCTACAATGAGCAGTTCTTC. This translates into CASSEKQGLGASYNEQFF.

V and J are TRBV19 and TRBJ2-1; TRBD1 matches at 11 bases. The length of the CDR3 is 16 residues. J gave up 6 bases and V 6 bases, and 10 bases lay outside the gene matches. The germline V gene encodes CDR1 LNHDA and CDR2 SQIVND (reference sequence). CDR3 in amino acids: CASRKTDGTGGNEQFF. The CDR3 bases are TGTGCCAGTAGGAAAACCGACGGGACAGGGGGCAATGAGCAGTTCTTC.

The chain uses TRBV30 and TRBJ2-1, with unresolved D. The V gene's germline CDR1 is GTSNPN and CDR2 SVGIG (reference sequence). The CDR3 runs 14 residues. The V end lost 0 bases, the J end lost 2 bases, and 8 bases lay between the germline ends. CDR3 loop: CAWSVSRPYNEQFF. In DNA form, the CDR3 reads TGTGCCTGGAGTGTAAGCAGGCCCTACAATGAGCAGTTCTTC.

This rearrangement joins TRBV9 to TRBJ2-5, with TRBD1 as a possible D gene (6 bases). Germline CDR1 and CDR2: SGDLS and YYNGEE. The CDR3 runs 15 residues. The V gene lost 0 bases and the J gene lost 4 bases, with 13 bases spanning the gap. The CDR3 sequence: CASSVEELGGETQYF. CDR3 bases: TGTGCCAGCAGCGTAGAGGAGTTAGGGGGAGAGACCCAGTACTTC.

This sequence joins TRBV19 and TRBJ2-1; 9 bases are shared with TRBD1. The junction had 5 bases not matched to a gene; V was cut back by 3 bases and J by 5 bases. The CDR3 has 15 residues. Germline lookup yields CDR1 LNHDA and CDR2 SQIVND (reference sequence). The CDR3 DNA reads as TGTGCCAGTAGTATTTACAGGGGGCTCAACAATGAGCAGTTCTTC. Translated, it gives CASSIYRGLNNEQFF.

Comment on this clone: A far larger clone is only one base removed, so a read error is likely. The V gene is TRBV10-3, the J gene TRBJ1-1, with D possibly being TRBD1 (5 bases). Germline V gives CDR1 ENHRY, CDR2 SYGVKD. The length of the CDR3 is 15 residues. In DNA, the CDR3 is TGTGCCATCGGTGAGTCGGGGACGGTCAACACTGAAGCTTTCTTT. This codes for CAIGESGTVNTEAFF.

The J gene is TRBJ2-5, the V gene TRBV6-5; TRBD2 matches at 7 bases. Trimming took 6 bases from V and 1 from J; bases not matched to a gene: 8. From germline, CDR1 is MNHEY and CDR2 SVGAGI. CDR3 length equals 15 residues. CDR3 DNA sequence: TGTGCCAGCAGCCCGAGACTAGCTTTCCAAGAGACCCAGTACTTC. It codes for CASSPRLAFQETQYF.

There are a few counts of this clone. The V call is TRBV5-1, the J call TRBJ1-1; a weak D match, TRBD1 (5 bases). The V and J ends lost 3 bases and 1 base respectively, with 13 bases between them. Per the germline V gene, CDR1 is SGHRS and CDR2 is YFSETQ. CDR3 length equals 15 residues. CDR3 in amino acids: CASSWTGGANTEAFF. CDR3 bases: TGCGCCAGCAGCTGGACCGGGGGAGCGAACACTGAAGCTTTCTTT.

The chain uses TRBV29-1 and TRBJ2-7, with TRBD1 matching over 7 bases. The CDR3 consists of 15 residues. Germline values: CDR1 SQVTM, CDR2 ANQGSEA. V lost 6 bases, J lost 0 bases, and 11 bases stayed unmatched. CDR3 bases: TGCAGCGTCTCTACCTGGGACAGCGTCTCCTACGAGCAGTACTTC. It translates to CSVSTWDSVSYEQYF.

Concerning this clone: This CDR3 is also generated by other DNA sequences in the sample. The V gene is TRBV9, the J gene TRBJ2-7; 7 positions match TRBD1. V shed 3 bases, J shed 3 bases, and the junction held 3 bases outside the gene matches. The CDR3 loop spans 13 amino acids. Germline V gene lookup returns CDR1 SGDLS and CDR2 YYNGEE. CDR3: CASSGPGGYEQYF. The CDR3 DNA reads TGTGCCAGCAGCGGCCCAGGGGGCTACGAGCAGTACTTC.

This clone was recorded only once. V is TRBV9 and J is TRBJ1-4, with 7 bases fitting TRBD1. Trimming removed 4 bases from V and 5 bases from J; junction bases left unmatched: 14. Looked up from germline, CDR1 is SGDLS and CDR2 is YYNGEE. CDR3 length: 17 amino acids. The DNA of the CDR3 is TGTGCCAGCAGCCCCCGTGGGACAGTTCTGATCAATGAAAAACTGTTTTTT. It encodes CASSPRGTVLINEKLFF.

This clone was observed once. The chain carries TRBV29-1 and TRBJ2-7, with 9 bases that match TRBD1. The CDR3 sequence is 15 residues long. Trimming cost V 6 bases and J 2 bases; bases outside gene matches: 11. From germline, CDR1 is SQVTM and CDR2 ANQGSEA. For the CDR3, the DNA is TGCAGCGTCCAAAACTTGGGGACAGGGACCTACGAGCAGTACTTC. It specifies CSVQNLGTGTYEQYF.

This clone was observed a few times. The CDR3 is CAIPGQALSYTF. The DNA of the CDR3 is TGTGCCATCCCGGGACAGGCCTTAAGCTACACCTTC. This chain connects TRBV6-1 to TRBJ1-2; 8 bases map to TRBD1. V trimming: 10 bases; J trimming: 9 bases; junction bases outside the gene matches: 10. Germline lookup yields CDR1 MNHNS and CDR2 SASEGT. This CDR3 region has 12 residues.

The chain combines TRBV10-2 with TRBJ1-5; D ambiguous. This CDR3 has 14 residues. CDR1 WSHSY and CDR2 SAAADI come from the germline V gene. Between the trimmed V and J ends, which lost 2 bases and 2 bases, there was a span of 7 bases. The CDR3: CASSEVGGNQPQHF. DNA of the CDR3: TGCGCCAGCAGTGAGGTTGGGGGCAATCAGCCCCAGCATTTT.

This clone has just one count. V usage is TRBV7-9 and J usage is TRBJ2-2; D might be TRBD1 or TRBD2, each matching 6 bases. Germline V gene sequence: CDR1 SEHNR, CDR2 FQNEAQ (reference sequence). Trimming removed 5 bases at V and 5 bases at J, with 18 bases between. The CDR3 sequence is 16 residues long. CDR3 loop: CASSPQGGSLTGELFF. The CDR3 region has the DNA TGTGCCAGCAGCCCACAGGGAGGTTCTTTGACCGGGGAGCTGTTTTTT. The variable domain in full, with the rest retrieved from reference TRBV7-9 and TRBJ2-2, is DTGVSQNPRHKITKRGQNVTFRCDPISEHNRLYWYRQTLGQGPEFLTYFQNEAQLEKSRLLSDRFSAERPKGSFSTLEIQRTEQGDSAMYLCASSPQGGSLTGELFFGEGSRLTVL.

This clone has a handful of counts. The chain couples TRBV29-1 to TRBJ1-1; 7 bases are a match to TRBD1. CDR1 and CDR2 (germline): SQVTM, ANQGSEA. The CDR3 totals 13 residues. The trim removed 4 bases at V and 3 bases at J, leaving 5 bases unmatched. The CDR3 nucleotides are TGCAGCGTTGGTGACAGGGATGACACTGAAGCTTTCTTT. Protein sequence: CSVGDRDDTEAFF.

The chain uses TRBV28 and TRBJ2-3; D gene unclear. Per germline, CDR1 MDHEN and CDR2 SYDVKM. The CDR3 runs 15 residues. Trimming removed 3 bases at V and 0 bases at J, with 10 bases between. CDR3 DNA: TGTGCCAGCAGTTTGGAGTTTTCTAGCACAGATACGCAGTATTTT. This gives the protein CASSLEFSSTDTQYF.

The chain combines TRBV4-1 with TRBJ2-5, with TRBD1 matching 8 bases. The J call is in doubt because the DNA end fits TRBJ2-7 better. CDR1 MGHRA and CDR2 YSYEKL come from the germline V gene. CDR3 length: 14 amino acids. CDR3 sequence reads: CASSERTGMHEQYF. CDR3 bases: TGCGCCAGCAGCGAAAGGACAGGGATGCACGAGCAGTACTTC.

This chain joins TRBV15 and TRBJ2-7; D ambiguous. The CDR3 has 15 residues. V was pared by 9 bases and J by 4 bases, with 22 bases between. Germline CDR1 and CDR2: LNHNV and YYDKDF (reference sequence). The CDR3 spells CATTELSLNPYEQYF. CDR3 nucleotide sequence: TGTGCCACTACCGAACTCTCCCTGAATCCGTACGAGCAGTACTTC. Complete variable domain (other parts from reference TRBV15 and TRBJ2-7): DAMVIQNPRYQVTQFGKPVTLSCSQTLNHNVMYWYQQKSSQAPKLLFHYYDKDFNNEADTPDNFQSRRPNTSFCFLDIRSPGLGDTAMYLCATTELSLNPYEQYFGPGTRLTVT.

This chain connects TRBV7-2 to TRBJ2-7; TRBD2 agrees at 13 bases. The V segment lost 5 bases and the J segment 3 bases; nucleotides outside the gene matches: 7. The germline CDR1 and CDR2 sequences are SGHTA and FQGNSA. The CDR3 has 16 residues. The chain's CDR3 is CASSDTGLAGYYEQYF. In DNA form, the CDR3 reads TGTGCCAGCAGCGATACGGGACTAGCGGGGTACTACGAGCAGTACTTC.

Comment on this clone: Other DNA sequences in the sample encode the same CDR3. The chain couples TRBV27 to TRBJ2-1; D possibly corresponds to TRBD2 (6 bases). V lost 2 bases, J lost 2 bases, and 10 bases lay in between. This CDR3 is 15 amino acids long. Germline CDR1 reads MNHEY; CDR2 reads SMNVEV (reference sequence). CDR3 amino acids: CASSLGGTPYNEQFF. CDR3 sequence (DNA): TGTGCCAGCAGTTTAGGCGGGACCCCCTACAATGAGCAGTTCTTC.

The rearrangement links TRBV15 to TRBJ2-3; D might be TRBD2 (6 bases). Germline values: CDR1 LNHNV, CDR2 YYDKDF (reference sequence). Trimming pared 4 bases from V and 9 bases from J, leaving 14 bases between. The CDR3 contains 13 residues. The DNA for the CDR3 is TGTGCCACCAGCACGGAGGGTCATTACACGCAGTATTTT. Amino acid sequence: CATSTEGHYTQYF.